These 29 T cell receptor beta chains originate from one sample sequenced in a study of control samples from healthy donors and cancer patients. The method was immunoSEQ multiplex PCR; TCRdb's version includes in-frame clones alone and lacks a portion of them. The table has about 140,000 clones, approximately 94% seen once. The sample taken for sequencing was blood. The source is a man aged 35-49 years in good health.

The chain couples TRBV19 to TRBJ2-2, with D unclear. The ends were cut back, 4 bases at V and 5 bases at J, with 2 bases in the middle. The germline gives CDR1 LNHDA, CDR2 SQIVND (reference sequence). This CDR3 spans 11 amino acids. The CDR3 loop is CASSSTGELFF. In DNA form, the CDR3 reads TGTGCCAGTAGTAGTACCGGGGAGCTGTTTTTT. The entire variable domain, with the rest obtained from reference TRBV19 and TRBJ2-2, is as follows: DGGITQSPKYLFRKEGQNVTLSCEQNLNHDAMYWYRQDPGQGLRLIYYSQIVNDFQKGDIAEGYSVSREKKESFPLTVTSAQKNPTAFYLCASSSTGELFFGEGSRLTVL.

The CDR3 bases are TGCGCCAGCATGCTTGTCCCAGTGTACAATGAGCAGTTCTTC. Protein product: CASMLVPVYNEQFF. This chain uses TRBV5-1 with TRBJ2-1; no reliable D call. The germline CDR1 and CDR2 sequences are SGHRS and YFSETQ. The germline V and J ends were trimmed by 6 bases and 4 bases, with 14 bases remaining between them. This CDR3 is 14 amino acids long.

This clone was recorded only once. The chain joins TRBV27 to TRBJ2-7; TRBD1 agrees at 7 bases. CDR1 MNHEY and CDR2 SMNVEV come from the germline V gene (reference sequence). The CDR3 is 16 amino acids. V dropped 0 bases and J dropped 0; count of bases not matched to a gene: 5. In DNA form, the CDR3 reads TGTGCCAGCAGTTTATCCGGGGACAGTAGCTCCTACGAGCAGTACTTC. The encoded protein is CASSLSGDSSSYEQYF.

The chain recombines TRBV5-5 with TRBJ1-2; unclear D gene. V shed 0 bases and J shed 4 bases, with 10 bases lying between them. From germline, CDR1 is SGHKS and CDR2 YYEKEE (reference sequence). The CDR3 consists of 14 residues. DNA for the CDR3: TGTGCCAGCAGCTTGGTTCCAGGTGTCTATGGCTACACCTTC. Residues: CASSLVPGVYGYTF.

The chain recombines TRBV5-1 with TRBJ1-3; D unclear. There are 13 residues in the CDR3. The germline gives CDR1 SGHRS, CDR2 YFSETQ. V lost 5 bases to trimming and J lost 7 bases, with 13 bases between them. CDR3 coding DNA: TGCGCCAGCAGTCCGAGCATGGGGAACACCATATATTTT. Its translation is CASSPSMGNTIYF.

This chain uses TRBV24-1 with TRBJ2-5; tentatively, D is TRBD1 (6 bases). V lost 3 bases, J lost 7 bases, and 17 bases lay in between. CDR1 and CDR2 from the germline V gene are KGHDR and SFDVKD. The CDR3 is made up of 15 amino acids. The CDR3: CATSDPTGSGGTQYF. As DNA, the CDR3 is TGTGCCACCAGTGATCCAACAGGGTCGGGTGGGACCCAGTACTTC.

The chain joins TRBV5-8 to TRBJ2-1; D remains unclear. Trimming cost V 0 bases and J 4 bases, with 8 bases left between them. Germline CDR1 reads SGHTS; CDR2 reads YDEGEE. The CDR3 is made up of 14 amino acids. The CDR3 DNA follows: TGTGCCAGCAGCTTGGGTCTGGCGTACAATGAGCAGTTCTTC. This gives the protein CASSLGLAYNEQFF. Full variable domain (remainder filled in from reference TRBV5-8 and TRBJ2-1): EAGVTQSPTHLIKTRGQQATLRCSPISGHTSVYWYQQALGLGLQFLLWYDEGEERNRGNFPPRFSGRQFPNYSSELNVNALELEDSALYLCASSLGLAYNEQFFGPGTRLTVL.

The V and J genes are TRBV30 and TRBJ2-2, with D possibly called TRBD1 or TRBD2 (5 bases each). Germline V CDR1 and CDR2: GTSNPN, SVGIG (reference sequence). This CDR3 region has 16 residues. Trimming cost V 5 bases and J 4 bases, with 20 bases left between them. The CDR3 spells CAWAPLGTYVTGELFF. In nucleotides, the CDR3 is TGTGCCTGGGCTCCGCTCGGGACCTATGTCACCGGGGAGCTGTTTTTT.

This chain connects TRBV7-9 to TRBJ1-4; tentatively, D is TRBD1 (6 bases). The CDR3 is made up of 16 amino acids. CDR1 is SEHNR and CDR2 is FQNEAQ in the germline V gene (reference sequence). Trimming stripped 2 bases from V and 4 bases from J, with 14 bases between. This CDR3 reads CASSLTHRALNEKLFF. CDR3 bases: TGTGCCAGCAGCTTAACCCACAGGGCTCTTAATGAAAAACTGTTTTTT.

The chain has TRBV7-8 and TRBJ1-2; TRBD1 matches at 7 bases. The V gene end was trimmed by 1 base and the J gene end by 0 bases; junction bases not matched to a gene: 5. Germline CDR1 and CDR2: SGHVS and FQNEAQ. This CDR3 comprises 16 residues. The CDR3 DNA follows: TGTGCCAGCAGCTTAGGCGGCCAGGGGGCTAACTATGGCTACACCTTC. This encodes CASSLGGQGANYGYTF. Using reference TRBV7-8 and TRBJ1-2 for the parts outside the CDR3, the full variable domain is GAGVSQSPRYKVAKRGQDVALRCDPISGHVSLFWYQQALGQGPEFLTYFQNEAQLDKSGLPSDRFFAERPEGSVSTLKIQRTQQEDSAVYLCASSLGGQGANYGYTFGSGTRLTVV.

This chain links TRBV27 with TRBJ2-1, with 16 bases aligning to TRBD2. The CDR3 runs 18 residues. The V and J ends lost 4 bases and 6 bases, in that order; junction bases with no gene match: 9. Germline V gives CDR1 MNHEY, CDR2 SMNVEV (reference sequence). CDR3 sequence (DNA): TGTGCCAGCAGTTACACCCCCGGGACTAGCGGGAGGGCCAATGAGCAGTTCTTC. It translates to CASSYTPGTSGRANEQFF.

The chain couples TRBV5-1 to TRBJ1-2, with TRBD1 matching over 11 bases. The CDR3 is 16 amino acids. V was clipped by 4 bases and J by 4 bases; unmatched bases: 9. CDR1 is SGHRS and CDR2 is YFSETQ in the germline V gene. The CDR3 sequence is CASSPNRDRGIYGYTF. The CDR3, as DNA: TGCGCCAGCAGCCCTAATCGGGACAGGGGGATCTATGGCTACACCTTC.

The rearrangement uses TRBV5-6 and TRBJ1-1; no clear D gene. This CDR3 has 13 residues. The V and J ends lost 2 bases and 1 base respectively, with 6 bases between them. Germline values: CDR1 SGHDT, CDR2 YYEEEE. The CDR3 spells CASSFSQNTEAFF. The CDR3 DNA reads TGTGCCAGCAGCTTTTCACAGAACACTGAAGCTTTCTTT.

The chain employs TRBV5-5 and TRBJ2-5, with D perhaps matching TRBD1 (6 bases). V lost 0 bases, J lost 5 bases, and 17 bases lay in between. Looked up from germline, CDR1 is SGHKS and CDR2 is YYEKEE (reference sequence). The CDR3 loop spans 16 amino acids. The CDR3 DNA is TGTGCCAGCAGCTTGGATGTTCTTACAGGGTCCGAGACCCAGTACTTC. Translated, it gives CASSLDVLTGSETQYF.

The rearrangement uses TRBV7-3 and TRBJ1-1; the D is unclear. The CDR3 has 12 amino acids. Trimming pared 8 bases from V and 0 bases from J, leaving 7 bases between. The germline CDR1 and CDR2 sequences are SGHTA and FQGTGA. This CDR3 is CASARVNTEAFF. Here the CDR3 DNA reads TGTGCCAGCGCCCGGGTGAACACTGAAGCTTTCTTT.

The chain has TRBV11-2 and TRBJ2-1; 8 nucleotides line up with TRBD2. The CDR3 spans 15 residues. Per germline, CDR1 SGHAT and CDR2 FQNNGV. V lost 0 bases and J lost 2; bases outside the gene matches: 0. CDR3 sequence reads: CASSLDSGAYNEQFF. CDR3 sequence (DNA): TGTGCCAGCAGCTTAGATAGCGGGGCCTACAATGAGCAGTTCTTC. Variable domain in full (rest from reference TRBV11-2 and TRBJ2-1): EAGVAQSPRYKIIEKRQSVAFWCNPISGHATLYWYQQILGQGPKLLIQFQNNGVVDDSQLPKDRFSAERLKGVDSTLKIQPAKLEDSAVYLCASSLDSGAYNEQFFGPGTRLTVL.

This clone was recorded only once. The chain links TRBV27 to TRBJ2-1; 8 bases line up with TRBD1. Germline V lookup: CDR1 MNHEY, CDR2 SMNVEV (reference sequence). J was trimmed by 5 bases and V by 4 bases; bases with no gene match: 4. The CDR3 is 14 residues long. The CDR3 DNA is TGTGCCAGCAGTTCGGGACAGGAGCACAATGAGCAGTTCTTC. Translation gives CASSSGQEHNEQFF.

The rearrangement joins TRBV27 to TRBJ2-7, with D perhaps TRBD1 (6 bases). This CDR3 has 14 residues. Trimming left V 6 bases short and J 4 bases short, with 16 bases between. Germline lookup yields CDR1 MNHEY and CDR2 SMNVEV (reference sequence). The CDR3 region is CASSLNRERYEQYF. The DNA for the CDR3 is TGTGCCAGCAGCCTGAACAGGGAGCGGTACGAGCAGTACTTC.

The chain has TRBV5-6 and TRBJ1-1; D not resolved. Looked up from germline, CDR1 is SGHDT and CDR2 is YYEEEE. This CDR3 contains 13 residues. The V and J ends lost 5 bases and 1 base respectively, with 9 bases between them. The CDR3 region is CASRTTENTEAFF. DNA of the CDR3: TGTGCCAGCAGGACGACCGAGAACACTGAAGCTTTCTTT.

The rearrangement joins TRBV11-2 to TRBJ2-7, with TRBD2 identical over 12 bases. There are 15 residues in the CDR3. Trimming took 4 bases from V and 1 from J; bases not matched to a gene: 2. In germline, CDR1 is SGHAT, CDR2 FQNNGV. CDR3 in amino acids: CASSSGLAGSYEQYF. In DNA form, the CDR3 reads TGTGCCAGCAGCTCGGGACTAGCGGGTTCCTACGAGCAGTACTTC.

In nucleotides, the CDR3 is TGTGCCAGCAGCTTAGCGGAAGCTTTCTTT. Protein: CASSLAEAFF. V is TRBV7-9 and J is TRBJ1-1; no firm D call. This CDR3 region has 10 residues. Germline loops: CDR1 SEHNR, CDR2 FQNEAQ (reference sequence). Deletions cut 0 bases from V and 8 bases from J, with 1 base between.

The chain carries TRBV27 and TRBJ2-2, with D perhaps TRBD2 (5 bases). The CDR3 has 14 amino acids. In germline, CDR1 is MNHEY, CDR2 SMNVEV (reference sequence). Trimming stripped 2 bases from V and 8 bases from J, with 12 bases between. DNA of the CDR3: TGTGCCAGCAGTTTACGACGAGGAGGTGGGGAGCTGTTTTTT. Amino acid sequence: CASSLRRGGGELFF.

The chain couples TRBV18 to TRBJ2-3, with 11 bases identical to TRBD2. The CDR3 loop spans 15 amino acids. Germline CDR1 is KGHSH and CDR2 is LQKENI. V was clipped by 5 bases and J by 3 bases; unmatched bases: 4. CDR3 residues: CASSLASGRTDTQYF. CDR3 coding DNA: TGTGCCAGCTCATTGGCTAGCGGGAGGACAGATACGCAGTATTTT.

The V and J genes are TRBV11-2 and TRBJ2-7; perhaps TRBD2 as D (7 bases). V was pared by 5 bases and J by 6 bases, with 17 bases between. The CDR3 length is 14 residues. Germline CDR1 and CDR2: SGHAT and FQNNGV. Written as DNA, the CDR3 is TGTGCCAGCAGCCTGGGGACGGGGGGCGCCGAGCAGTACTTC. It yields the protein CASSLGTGGAEQYF.

This clone occurred a few times. This chain uses TRBV28 with TRBJ1-1; possible D gene TRBD1, 6 bases. Germline V gene sequence: CDR1 MDHEN, CDR2 SYDVKM. This CDR3 has 18 residues. The V gene lost 8 bases and the J gene lost 0 bases, with 25 bases spanning the gap. CDR3 bases: TGTGCCAGCCCTCCCCGGGGGGCGGGTAACCTCATGAACACTGAAGCTTTCTTT. The encoded protein is CASPPRGAGNLMNTEAFF.

The V and J genes are TRBV30 and TRBJ2-1, with a possible D match to TRBD1 (6 bases). V dropped 0 bases and J dropped 10 bases, with 10 bases sitting between them. The CDR3 has 12 amino acids. Germline-derived CDR1 and CDR2 are GTSNPN and SVGIG (reference sequence). CDR3 sequence (DNA): TGTGCCTGGAGTGTAGGGGGTCCCGAGCAGTTCTTC. Amino acid sequence: CAWSVGGPEQFF.

The chain recombines TRBV29-1 with TRBJ2-7, with 7 bases that match TRBD2. The CDR3 has 12 residues. Germline CDR1 SQVTM, CDR2 ANQGSEA. Trimming took 4 bases from V and 7 from J; bases not matched to a gene: 7. As DNA, the CDR3 is TGCAGCGTTGCATGGGGGGGAAGGGAGCAGTACTTC. The encoded protein is CSVAWGGREQYF.

The chain employs TRBV5-1 and TRBJ2-7, with D uncertain. Between the trimmed V and J ends, which lost 0 bases and 6 bases, there was a span of 7 bases. Germline V gene lookup returns CDR1 SGHRS and CDR2 YFSETQ. The CDR3 extends over 12 amino acids. The CDR3 spells CASSLDSGEQYF. The CDR3 DNA follows: TGCGCCAGCAGCTTGGATAGTGGCGAGCAGTACTTC.

The rearrangement joins TRBV9 to TRBJ2-2; 11 bases match TRBD2. Trimming took 3 bases from V and 1 from J; bases not matched to a gene: 2. Per germline, CDR1 SGDLS and CDR2 YYNGEE. The CDR3 runs to 16 residues. The CDR3 DNA is TGTGCCAGCAGCGATGGGACTAGCGGGAACACCGGGGAGCTGTTTTTT. It is translated as CASSDGTSGNTGELFF.